The entry that follows covers one TCR beta chain sequence. The sample is drawn from a study of cytomegalovirus exposure and HLA in healthy donors. The PCR contained 60 Vbeta and 13 Jbeta primers. Measured with immunoSEQ multiplex PCR; TCRdb has only the in-frame clones, and not every one. The data show about 160,000 clones, roughly 83% seen once. Unmatched junction bases numbered 9, after V lost 4 bases and J lost 5 bases. Germline lookup yields CDR1 SGHTS and CDR2 YDEGEE. The CDR3 covers 15 residues. Donors had nominal health at sampling but likely had unrecorded immune exposures. J is TRBJ2-5 and V is TRBV5-8; TRBD1 aligns across 9 bases. Source material: PBMCs. The sequence was collected from a man aged 30 to 39 in good health and CMV-seronegative. For the CDR3, the DNA is TGTGCCAGCAGCGTCGGACAGGGGAGGACGGAGACCCAGTACTTC. Protein sequence: CASSVGQGRTETQYF.